This T cell receptor beta chain was sequenced during a study of T cell responses to AZD1222 COVID-19 vaccine (dated by TCRdb to the early 2020s). In the study overall: AZD1222 recipients given second doses at about 4 weeks or at about 12 weeks were pooled, since spike-specific TCR depth and breadth were not found to differ between the two schedules. A total of approximately 240 trial participants underwent TCR sequencing, of whom 207 received two doses of AZD1222 and about 25 received two doses of the MenACWY control vaccine. Trial participants were enrolled by age into 18-55, 56-69 and 70-plus year subgroups, with 148, 28 and 57 TCR-sequenced participants respectively.

The CDR3 regions of human TCRbeta chains were subjected to immunosequencing. The study's processing was this. TCRs in the repertoires were matched against a reference library of SARS-CoV-2-specific TCRs that had been generated with the MIRA antigen-specificity platform. Breadth meant the fraction of unique TCRs that were SARS-CoV-2-associated, whereas depth meant the fraction of total T cells that were SARS-CoV-2-associated. Using the MIRA data, every spike-specific TCR was mapped to the spike region that the TCR reacted to and assigned to either a CD4 or a CD8 class. Log10-transformed breadth and depth values were compared by one-way ANOVA with Sidak's multiple comparisons tests. Held by TCRdb, this immuneACCESS table contains in-frame sequences only and omits some clones. Under half of the omission traces to an unresolved V gene where checked; the cause of the rest is unknown. V and J calls plus clone size are reproduced from that table; the DNA served to infer D and trimming. In all, the sample holds 100,000 to 110,000 clones, and about nine tenths of those were seen once. The leading ten clones occupy around 1.7% of the sample.

CDR1 is given as LNHNV and CDR2 as YYDKDF, both from the germline V gene (reference sequence). The CDR3 covers 16 residues, taking in both the cysteine and the phenylalanine. The read is trimmed to its CDR3 DNA, 48 bases read in frame from base 1. Relative to germline, V is missing 3 bases and J is missing 3 bases, with 7 bases of the junction outside any gene match. Study-wide conclusions, independent of this receptor: Participants were mostly white British and included more females than males, and it was suggested by the authors that clonal diversity may have been underestimated. In the small 56-69-year group, the increase in depth fell short of significance, most likely because of low power. The whole spike protein was spanned by vaccine-associated CD4 TCRs, and dominant responses were seen in regions 160-218 and 743-854. Reportedly, almost half of the unique spike-specific TCRs recognized epitopes lying outside the regions that are mutated in the B.1.351 and B.1.1.7 variants. A significant rise in spike-specific TCR breadth and depth was observed after two AZD1222 doses relative to day 0 and relative to MenACWY recipients. No day 14 peak-response samples were available, so repertoires were characterized only after the peak T cell response. Only six AZD1222 recipients were SARS-CoV-2 seropositive at baseline, limiting conclusions about previously exposed vaccinees.

As for this clone: The target of this receptor is not known. The input lacks base qualities; no much larger clone sits a single base away.

The label giving this sample's time point can be read as: baseline before first vaccination. The vaccinee samples were drawn from two UK trials, COV001 and COV002, one of which was a single-blind randomized controlled phase 2/3 trial testing AZD1222 (ChAdOx1 nCoV-19) in healthy adults. Trial participant PBMC samples were collected at day 0 and day 28 after the second dose for TCRbeta chain sequencing. The receptor chain draws on TRBV15 and TRBJ2-3; the central 9 bases match TRBD2. Sequencing used peripheral blood, obtained on day 0 of AZD1222 vaccination. The receptor was derived from an adult in good health. The DNA is TGTGCCACCAGCAGGGGACAGCGGGAGGCAACAGATACGCAGTATTTT. It codes for CATSRGQREATDTQYF. With the portions outside the CDR3 filled from the reference TRBV15 and TRBJ2-3 genes, the complete variable region becomes DAMVIQNPRYQVTQFGKPVTLSCSQTLNHNVMYWYQQKSSQAPKLLFHYYDKDFNNEADTPDNFQSRRPNTSFCFLDIRSPGLGDTAMYLCATSRGQREATDTQYFGPGTRLTVL.